These 13 T cell receptor beta chains were all obtained from the same sample, sequenced in a study of CD8 T cells in ankylosing spondylitis. TCRdb analysed the 5' RACE reads with MiXCR anew, one entry per CDR3 protein. This sample has 80,000 to 100,000 distinct CDR3 sequences, with 8.5% to 9% found just once. The sequenced sample consisted of blood, either unsorted or a sorted T cell fraction (not recorded which). Receptor source: a male donor with ankylosing spondylitis or in good health (not recorded which).

In this sample, this clonotype turned up many times. The chain recombines TRBV24-1 with TRBJ2-1, with 9 bases fitting TRBD1. CDR1 is KGHDR and CDR2 is SFDVKD in the germline V gene. The CDR3 runs to 17 residues. V was clipped by 2 bases and J by 13 bases; unmatched bases: 17. In DNA form, the CDR3 reads TGTGCCACCAGTGATTGGGGGCACGGGGACAGGGTGTTGAGTCAGTTCTTC. This gives the protein CATSDWGHGDRVLSQFF.

This clonotype has at least ten counts. At one boundary the junction diverges from the germline segment, which might be a read error. The chain has TRBV6-1 and TRBJ2-3; D is ambiguous. Looked up from germline, CDR1 is MNHNS and CDR2 is SASEGT. The CDR3 spans 15 residues. CDR3 bases: TGTGCCAGCAGTGAAGCGACGGGCGCAACAGCTACGCAGTATTTT. It codes for CASSEATGATATQYF.

This clonotype has more than one count but fewer than ten. This chain connects TRBV7-8 to TRBJ2-4, with TRBD2 identical over 13 bases. V gave up 1 base and J gave up 4 bases; unmatched junction bases: 4. Germline loops: CDR1 SGHVS, CDR2 FQNEAQ. The CDR3 has 17 amino acids. This CDR3 reads CASSLEGLAGKKNIQYF. The CDR3, as DNA: TGTGCCAGCAGCTTAGAGGGACTAGCGGGGAAAAAAAACATTCAGTACTTC.

Points on this clonotype: This may arise from a read error, as a much more abundant clone is one base away. This rearrangement joins TRBV30 to TRBJ1-2, with 7 bases lining up with TRBD1. CDR3 length: 13 residues. The germline gives CDR1 GTSNPN, CDR2 SVGIG (reference sequence). This CDR3 is CVWSKGADYGYTF. Written as DNA, the CDR3 is TGTGTCTGGAGCAAGGGGGCTGACTATGGCTACACCTTC.

There are many counts of this clonotype. The V call is TRBV9, the J call TRBJ2-7, with 8 bases matching TRBD1. The CDR3 totals 15 residues. J gave up 2 bases and V 0 bases, and 4 bases lay outside the gene matches. CDR1 and CDR2 (germline): SGDLS, YYNGEE. The CDR3 is CASSVGGQETYEQYF. In DNA form, the CDR3 reads TGTGCCAGCAGCGTAGGGGGACAGGAAACCTACGAGCAGTACTTC.

This clonotype was detected ten times or more. The chain recombines TRBV5-1 with TRBJ1-2, with TRBD1 identical over 9 bases. CDR1 and CDR2 (germline): SGHRS, YFSETQ. The trim removed 4 bases at V and 4 bases at J, leaving 5 bases unmatched. This CDR3 spans 14 amino acids. CDR3 nucleotide sequence: TGCGCCAGCAGCATGGGGACAGGGAGCTATGGCTACACCTTC. This sequence encodes CASSMGTGSYGYTF.

This clonotype has ten or more counts. The V and J genes are TRBV5-1 and TRBJ1-4; no clear D gene. V was clipped by 0 bases and J by 3 bases, with 9 bases between them. Germline V gene sequence: CDR1 SGHRS, CDR2 YFSETQ. This CDR3 has 15 amino acids. CDR3 coding DNA: TGCGCCAGCAGCTTGGATAGCGCCTCTAATGAAAAACTGTTTTTT. Amino acids: CASSLDSASNEKLFF. Together with reference TRBV5-1 and TRBJ1-4, the CDR3 gives the full variable domain: KAGVTQTPRYLIKTRGQQVTLSCSPISGHRSVSWYQQTPGQGLQFLFEYFSETQRNKGNFPGRFSGRQFSNSRSEMNVSTLELGDSALYLCASSLDSASNEKLFFGSGTQLSVL.

This clonotype was seen at least ten times. The V gene is TRBV20-1, the J gene TRBJ2-2; TRBD1 matches 7 bases. The CDR3 spans 15 residues. J was trimmed by 1 base and V by 4 bases; bases with no gene match: 6. Germline assignment: CDR1 DFQATT and CDR2 SNEGSKA (reference sequence). DNA for the CDR3: TGCAGTGCTAACAGACAGGGTCAGAACACCGGGGAGCTGTTTTTT. It codes for CSANRQGQNTGELFF.

This clonotype was detected many times. The chain has TRBV28 and TRBJ2-1, with unresolved D. The CDR3 has 12 amino acids. V lost 3 bases to trimming and J lost 8 bases, with 8 bases between them. Per germline, CDR1 MDHEN and CDR2 SYDVKM. CDR3 nucleotides: TGTGCCAGCAGTTTCATCGGCGATGAGCAGTTCTTC. Protein: CASSFIGDEQFF.

This clonotype was seen ten or more times. This rearrangement joins TRBV20-1 to TRBJ1-5; 7 nucleotides line up with TRBD1. This CDR3 spans 14 amino acids. Looked up from germline, CDR1 is DFQATT and CDR2 is SNEGSKA (reference sequence). The ends lost 3 bases at V and 6 bases at J; junction bases unmatched: 8. The CDR3 bases are TGCAGTGCTAGTCCCGACAGGGTCGGTCAGCCCCAGCATTTT. Translating it yields CSASPDRVGQPQHF.

At least ten counts were recorded for this clonotype. The rearrangement joins TRBV10-3 to TRBJ2-3; D perhaps matches TRBD2 (6 bases). Germline V gene lookup returns CDR1 ENHRY and CDR2 SYGVKD. CDR3 length: 15 amino acids. Trimming took 0 bases from V and 0 from J, leaving 7 bases between them. The CDR3 DNA sequence: TGTGCCATCAGTGAGTCTAGCGGAAGCACAGATACGCAGTATTTT. Its protein product is CAISESSGSTDTQYF.

This rearrangement joins TRBV7-2 to TRBJ1-2, with unresolved D. Trimming took off 0 bases at V and 4 bases at J, with 9 bases between the two ends. The CDR3 has 14 amino acids. Germline V CDR1 and CDR2: SGHTA, FQGNSA. CDR3 sequence reads: CASSLAETGYGYTF. The CDR3 DNA sequence: TGTGCCAGCAGCTTAGCAGAAACCGGCTATGGCTACACCTTC.

This rearrangement joins TRBV7-9 to TRBJ1-1; D call uncertain. This CDR3 contains 12 residues. Germline V CDR1 and CDR2: SEHNR, FQNEAQ (reference sequence). Deletions cut 1 base from V and 7 bases from J, with 7 bases between. As DNA, the CDR3 is TGTGCCAGCAGCTTAGATCGGGGTGAAGCTTTCTTT. Its protein is CASSLDRGEAFF.